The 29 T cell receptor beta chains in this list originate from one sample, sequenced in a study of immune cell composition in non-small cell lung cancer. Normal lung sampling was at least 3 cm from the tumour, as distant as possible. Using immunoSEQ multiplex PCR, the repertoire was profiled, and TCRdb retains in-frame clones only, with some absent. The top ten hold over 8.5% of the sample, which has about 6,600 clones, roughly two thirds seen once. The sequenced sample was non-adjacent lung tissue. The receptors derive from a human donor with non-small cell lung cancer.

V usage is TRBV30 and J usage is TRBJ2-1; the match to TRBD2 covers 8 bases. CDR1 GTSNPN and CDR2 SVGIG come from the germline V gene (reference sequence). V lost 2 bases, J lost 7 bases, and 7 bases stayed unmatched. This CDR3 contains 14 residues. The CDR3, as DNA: TGTGCCTGGAGTTTTAGCGGGACTGGGAATGAGCAGTTCTTC. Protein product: CAWSFSGTGNEQFF. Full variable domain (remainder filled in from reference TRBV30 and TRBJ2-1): SQTIHQWPATLVQPVGSPLSLECTVEGTSNPNLYWYRQAAGRGLQLLFYSVGIGQISSEVPQNLSASRPQDRQFILSSKKLLLSDSGFYLCAWSFSGTGNEQFFGPGTRLTVL.

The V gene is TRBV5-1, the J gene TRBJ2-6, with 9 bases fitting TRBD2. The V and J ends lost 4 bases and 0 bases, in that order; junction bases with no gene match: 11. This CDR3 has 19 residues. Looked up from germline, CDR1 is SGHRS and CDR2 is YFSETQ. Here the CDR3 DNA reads TGCGCCAGCAGCGTATTGTTGCGGGGGGGTAGCTCTGGGGCCAACGTCCTGACTTTC. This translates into CASSVLLRGGSSGANVLTF.

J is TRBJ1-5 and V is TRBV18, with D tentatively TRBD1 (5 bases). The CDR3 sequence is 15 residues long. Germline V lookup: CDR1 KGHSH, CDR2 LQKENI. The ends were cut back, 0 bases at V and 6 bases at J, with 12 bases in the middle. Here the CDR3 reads CASSPPGGAGQPQHF. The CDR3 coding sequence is TGTGCCAGCTCACCACCGGGAGGGGCGGGTCAGCCCCAGCATTTT.

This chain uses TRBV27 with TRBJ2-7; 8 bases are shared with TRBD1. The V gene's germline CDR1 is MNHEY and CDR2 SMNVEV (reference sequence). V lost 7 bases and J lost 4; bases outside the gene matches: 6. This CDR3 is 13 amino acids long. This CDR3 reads CASMVTGGYEQYF. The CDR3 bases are TGTGCCAGCATGGTAACAGGGGGGTACGAGCAGTACTTC.

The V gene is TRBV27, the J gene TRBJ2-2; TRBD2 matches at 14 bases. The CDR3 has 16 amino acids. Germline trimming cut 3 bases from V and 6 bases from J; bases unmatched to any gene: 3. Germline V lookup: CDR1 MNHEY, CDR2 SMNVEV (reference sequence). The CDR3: CASSFLTSGRAGELFF. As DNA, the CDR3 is TGTGCCAGCAGTTTTTTGACTAGCGGGAGGGCCGGGGAGCTGTTTTTT.

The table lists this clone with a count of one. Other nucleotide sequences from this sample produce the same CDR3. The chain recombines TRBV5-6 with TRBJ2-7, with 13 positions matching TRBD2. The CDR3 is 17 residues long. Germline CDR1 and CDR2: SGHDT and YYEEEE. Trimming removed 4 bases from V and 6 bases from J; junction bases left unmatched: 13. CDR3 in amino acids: CASSHGLAGDARREQYF. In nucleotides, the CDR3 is TGTGCCAGCAGCCACGGACTAGCGGGAGACGCTAGACGCGAGCAGTACTTC. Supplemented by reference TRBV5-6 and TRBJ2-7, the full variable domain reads DAGVTQSPTHLIKTRGQQVTLRCSPKSGHDTVSWYQQALGQGPQFIFQYYEEEERQRGNFPDRFSGHQFPNYSSELNVNALLLGDSALYLCASSHGLAGDARREQYFGPGTRLTVT.

The CDR3 bases are TGTGCCAGCAGCTCCGGGCCGGGACAGGGGGCCGGGACCCAGTACTTC. This sequence encodes CASSSGPGQGAGTQYF. V usage is TRBV7-3 and J usage is TRBJ2-5; 12 nucleotides line up with TRBD1. The CDR3 has 16 amino acids. Germline V gives CDR1 SGHTA, CDR2 FQGTGA. V lost 4 bases, J lost 7 bases, and 10 bases stayed unmatched.

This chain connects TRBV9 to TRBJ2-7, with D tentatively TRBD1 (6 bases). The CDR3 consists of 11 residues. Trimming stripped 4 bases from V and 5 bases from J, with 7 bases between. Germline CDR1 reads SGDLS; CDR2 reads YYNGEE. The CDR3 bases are TGTGCCAGCAGCCCAGGGGACGAGCAGTACTTC. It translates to CASSPGDEQYF.

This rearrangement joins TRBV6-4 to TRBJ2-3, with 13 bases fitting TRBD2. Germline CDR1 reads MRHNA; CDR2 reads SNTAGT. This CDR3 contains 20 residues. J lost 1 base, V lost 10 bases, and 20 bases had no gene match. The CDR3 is CAIKGGRFELAGGGTDTQYF. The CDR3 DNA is TGTGCCATTAAAGGGGGACGATTTGAACTAGCGGGAGGGGGCACAGATACGCAGTATTTT.

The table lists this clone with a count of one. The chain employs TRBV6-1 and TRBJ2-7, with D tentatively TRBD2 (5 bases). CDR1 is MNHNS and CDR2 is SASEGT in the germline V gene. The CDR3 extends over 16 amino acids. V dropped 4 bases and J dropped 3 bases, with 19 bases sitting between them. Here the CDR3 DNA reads TGTGCCAGCAGTGGCGGAGGACCCCGGGGAATCTACGAGCAGTACTTC. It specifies CASSGGGPRGIYEQYF.

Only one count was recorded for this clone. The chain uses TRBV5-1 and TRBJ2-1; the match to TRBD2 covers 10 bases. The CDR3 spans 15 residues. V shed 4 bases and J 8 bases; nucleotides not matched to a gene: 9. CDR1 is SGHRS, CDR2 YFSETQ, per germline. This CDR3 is CASSRAGGPFDEQFF. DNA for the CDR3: TGCGCCAGCAGCCGAGCGGGAGGGCCATTCGATGAGCAGTTCTTC.

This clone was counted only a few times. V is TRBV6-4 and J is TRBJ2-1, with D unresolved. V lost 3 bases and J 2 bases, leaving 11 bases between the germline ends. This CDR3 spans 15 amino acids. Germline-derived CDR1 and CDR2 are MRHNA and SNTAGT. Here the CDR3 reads CASSEELEPYNEQFF. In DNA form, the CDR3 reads TGTGCCAGCAGTGAGGAGCTAGAGCCCTACAATGAGCAGTTCTTC.

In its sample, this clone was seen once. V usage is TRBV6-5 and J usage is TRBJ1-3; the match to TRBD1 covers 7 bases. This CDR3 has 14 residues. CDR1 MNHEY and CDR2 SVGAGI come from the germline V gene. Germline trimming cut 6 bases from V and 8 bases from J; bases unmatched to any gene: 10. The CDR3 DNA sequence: TGTGCCAGCAGATCGACAGGGTTCGAGGACACCATATATTTT. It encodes CASRSTGFEDTIYF.

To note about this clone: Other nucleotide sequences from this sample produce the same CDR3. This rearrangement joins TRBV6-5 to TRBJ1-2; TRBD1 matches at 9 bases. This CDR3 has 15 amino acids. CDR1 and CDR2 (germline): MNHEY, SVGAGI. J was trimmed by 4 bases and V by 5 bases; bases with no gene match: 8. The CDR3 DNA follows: TGTGCCAGCAGTCCTACGGGACAGGGACTCTATGGCTACACCTTC. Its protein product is CASSPTGQGLYGYTF.

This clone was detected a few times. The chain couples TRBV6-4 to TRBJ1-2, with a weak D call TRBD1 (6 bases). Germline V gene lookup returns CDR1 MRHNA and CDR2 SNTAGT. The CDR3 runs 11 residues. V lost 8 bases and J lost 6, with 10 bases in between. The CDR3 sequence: CASRGGDGYTF. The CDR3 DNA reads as TGTGCCAGCCGGGGGGGCGATGGCTACACCTTC.

The chain's CDR3 is CASSLGLVAGKPYEQYF. The DNA of the CDR3 is TGTGCCAGCAGCTTAGGTTTGGTCGCCGGGAAACCTTACGAGCAGTACTTC. The V call is TRBV11-3, the J call TRBJ2-7; D possibly corresponds to TRBD2 (5 bases). The CDR3 contains 17 residues. The V gene lost 1 base and the J gene lost 4 bases, with 20 bases spanning the gap. In germline, CDR1 is SGHNT, CDR2 YENEEA.

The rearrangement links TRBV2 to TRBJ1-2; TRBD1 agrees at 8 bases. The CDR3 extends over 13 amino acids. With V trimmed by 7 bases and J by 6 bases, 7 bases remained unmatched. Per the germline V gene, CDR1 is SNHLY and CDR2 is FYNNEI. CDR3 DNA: TGTGCCAGCAAAAGAATGACAGGGGATGGCTACACCTTC. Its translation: CASKRMTGDGYTF.

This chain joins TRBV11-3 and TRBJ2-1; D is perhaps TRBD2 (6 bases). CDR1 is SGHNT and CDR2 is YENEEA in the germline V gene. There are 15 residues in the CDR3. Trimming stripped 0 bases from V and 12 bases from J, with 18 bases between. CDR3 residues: CASSLDRGRTGGQFF. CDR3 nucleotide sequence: TGTGCCAGCAGCTTAGATCGGGGGAGGACTGGGGGGCAGTTCTTC.

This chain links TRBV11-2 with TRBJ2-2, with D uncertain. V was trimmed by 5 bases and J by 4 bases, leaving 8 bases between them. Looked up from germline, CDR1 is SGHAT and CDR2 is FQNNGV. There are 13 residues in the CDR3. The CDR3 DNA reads TGTGCCAGCAGCCAGGATTTCACCGGGGAGCTGTTTTTT. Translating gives CASSQDFTGELFF.

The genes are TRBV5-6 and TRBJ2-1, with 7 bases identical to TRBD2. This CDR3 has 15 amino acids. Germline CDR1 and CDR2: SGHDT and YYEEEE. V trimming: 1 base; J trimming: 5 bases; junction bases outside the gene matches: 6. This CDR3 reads CASSLWTRGNNEQFF. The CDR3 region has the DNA TGTGCCAGCAGCTTGTGGACTAGGGGAAACAATGAGCAGTTCTTC.

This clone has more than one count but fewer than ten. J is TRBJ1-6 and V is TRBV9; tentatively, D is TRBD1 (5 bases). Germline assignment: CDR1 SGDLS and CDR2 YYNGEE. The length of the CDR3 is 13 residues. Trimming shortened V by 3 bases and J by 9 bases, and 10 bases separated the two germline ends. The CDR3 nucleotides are TGTGCCAGCAGCGAGGACACCTTTTCACCCCTCCACTTT. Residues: CASSEDTFSPLHF.

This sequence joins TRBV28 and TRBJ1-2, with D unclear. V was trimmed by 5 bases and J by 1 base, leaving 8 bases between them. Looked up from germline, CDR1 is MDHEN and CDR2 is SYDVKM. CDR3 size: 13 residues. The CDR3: CASSPVGNYGYTF. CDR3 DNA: TGTGCCAGCAGTCCAGTTGGTAACTATGGCTACACCTTC.

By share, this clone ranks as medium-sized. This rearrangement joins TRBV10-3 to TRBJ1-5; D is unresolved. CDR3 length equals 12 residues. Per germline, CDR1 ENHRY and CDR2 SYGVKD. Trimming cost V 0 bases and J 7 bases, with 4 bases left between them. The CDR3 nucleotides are TGTGCCATCAGTGAGTCGGCACAGCCCCAGCATTTT. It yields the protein CAISESAQPQHF.

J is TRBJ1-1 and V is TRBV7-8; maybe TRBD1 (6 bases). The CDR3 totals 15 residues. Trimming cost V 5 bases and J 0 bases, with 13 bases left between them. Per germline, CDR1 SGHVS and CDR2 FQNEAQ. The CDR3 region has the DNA TGTGCCAGCAGCATCCTGAAGGGGGTGAACACTGAAGCTTTCTTT. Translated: CASSILKGVNTEAFF.

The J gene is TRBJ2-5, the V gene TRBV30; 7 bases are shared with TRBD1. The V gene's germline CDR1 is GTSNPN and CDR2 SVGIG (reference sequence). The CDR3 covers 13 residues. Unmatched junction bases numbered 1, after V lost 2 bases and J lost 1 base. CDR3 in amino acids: CAWSTGAQETQYF. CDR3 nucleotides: TGTGCCTGGAGTACAGGGGCCCAAGAGACCCAGTACTTC.

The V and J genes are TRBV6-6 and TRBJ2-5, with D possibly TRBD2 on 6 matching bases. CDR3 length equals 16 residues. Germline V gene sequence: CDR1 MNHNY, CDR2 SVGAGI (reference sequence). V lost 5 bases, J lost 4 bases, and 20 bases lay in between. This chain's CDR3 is CASSRSRGFGGETQYF. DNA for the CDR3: TGTGCCAGCAGTCGCAGTCGGGGGTTTGGGGGAGAGACCCAGTACTTC.

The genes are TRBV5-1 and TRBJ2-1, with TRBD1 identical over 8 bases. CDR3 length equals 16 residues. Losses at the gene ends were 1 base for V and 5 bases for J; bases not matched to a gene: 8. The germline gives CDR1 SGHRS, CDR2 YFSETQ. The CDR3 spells CASSLLPGQANNEQFF. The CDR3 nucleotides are TGCGCCAGCAGCTTGCTCCCGGGACAGGCTAACAATGAGCAGTTCTTC.

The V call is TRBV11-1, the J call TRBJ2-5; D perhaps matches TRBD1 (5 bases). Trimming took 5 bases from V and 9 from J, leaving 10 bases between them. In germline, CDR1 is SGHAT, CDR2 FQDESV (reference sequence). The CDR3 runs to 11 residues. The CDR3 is CASSQGLAQYF. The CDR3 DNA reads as TGTGCCAGCAGCCAGGGCCTGGCCCAGTACTTC.

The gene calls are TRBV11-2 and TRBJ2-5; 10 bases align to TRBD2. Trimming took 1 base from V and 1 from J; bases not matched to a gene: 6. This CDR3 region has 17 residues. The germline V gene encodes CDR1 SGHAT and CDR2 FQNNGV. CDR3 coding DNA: TGTGCCAGCAGCTTAGGCCTAGCGGGGGTCACCCAAGAGACCCAGTACTTC. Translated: CASSLGLAGVTQETQYF.